Listed below are T cell receptor beta chains from one sample, sequenced in a study of T cell responses to AZD1222 COVID-19 vaccine. Clones were sequenced by immunoSEQ multiplex PCR, and TCRdb holds only the in-frame ones, with some missing. The sample records about 120,000 clones, approximately 91% being singletons. The source was peripheral blood, collected on day 0 of AZD1222 vaccination. All receptors derive from an adult in good health. Each CDR3 is given with its conserved first and last residue. A D gene is named only where the DNA matches it firmly. Expanded clones are given a class, and other clones once, few, many or no size at all.

>.|TRBV10-1|TRBJ2-3|.
CASSEFADTQYF
TGCGCCAGCAGTGAGTTCGCAGATACGCAGTATTTT
>.|TRBV30|TRBJ2-7|TRBD1
CAWTSDRVYEQYF
TGTGCCTGGACCTCAGACAGGGTGTACGAGCAGTACTTC
>once|TRBV7-3|TRBJ2-3|TRBD2
CASSPGLDHTQYF
TGTGCCAGCAGTCCGGGACTAGATCATACGCAGTATTTT
>.|TRBV5-6|TRBJ1-5|.
CVSQVQGVSNQPQHF
TGTGTCAGCCAAGTACAGGGCGTAAGCAATCAGCCCCAGCATTTT
>.|TRBV7-9|TRBJ1-6|TRBD1
CASSFGQGASPLHF
TGTGCCAGCAGCTTCGGGCAGGGGGCTTCACCCCTCCACTTT
>.|TRBV20-1|TRBJ2-7|.
CSARVATEQYF
TGCAGTGCTAGAGTAGCCACCGAGCAGTACTTC
>.|TRBV19|TRBJ2-2|TRBD1
CATQTTGANTGELFF
TGTGCCACCCAAACGACAGGGGCGAACACCGGGGAGCTGTTTTTT
>.|TRBV2|TRBJ2-6|TRBD2
CASSEALLAGGANVLTF
TGTGCCAGCAGTGAAGCGCTTCTAGCGGGGGGGGCCAACGTCCTGACTTTC
>.|TRBV7-9|TRBJ2-1|TRBD2
CASSPPASGIEQFF
TGTGCCAGCAGCCCGCCGGCTAGCGGGATTGAGCAGTTCTTC
>.|TRBV27|TRBJ1-1|.
CASSSWTAGVNTEAFF
TGTGCCAGCAGTTCCTGGACAGCCGGGGTGAACACTGAAGCTTTCTTT
>.|TRBV19|TRBJ2-5|TRBD2
CASRGGTEETQYF
TGTGCCAGTAGGGGGGGGACCGAAGAGACCCAGTACTTC
>.|TRBV6-1|TRBJ1-1|.
CASSEEVWRAVNTEAFF
TGTGCCAGCAGTGAAGAAGTATGGCGGGCTGTGAACACTGAAGCTTTCTTT
>.|TRBV18|TRBJ2-5|TRBD1
CASSSGRGIWETQYF
TGTGCCAGCTCATCCGGCAGGGGGATTTGGGAGACCCAGTACTTC
>.|TRBV28|TRBJ2-7|.
CASKSTVSYEQYF
TGTGCCAGCAAATCGACAGTCTCCTACGAGCAGTACTTC
>.|TRBV27|TRBJ2-3|TRBD1
CASRQQFVGQGHQDTQYF
TGTGCCAGCAGACAACAGTTTGTAGGACAGGGGCACCAAGATACGCAGTATTTT
>.|TRBV6-5|TRBJ1-2|.
CASTRTDANYGYTF
TGTGCCAGCACCAGGACCGACGCTAACTATGGCTACACCTTC
>once|TRBV7-9|TRBJ2-7|.
CASSEGRPPYEQYF
TGTGCCAGCAGCGAAGGCCGGCCTCCCTACGAGCAGTACTTC
>once|TRBV14|TRBJ1-5|.
CASSQGGPGSNQPQHF
TGTGCCAGCAGCCAAGGGGGGCCAGGGAGCAATCAGCCCCAGCATTTT
>.|TRBV5-1|TRBJ2-2|.
CASSLAGPPGELFF
TGCGCCAGCAGCTTGGCAGGGCCCCCCGGGGAGCTGTTTTTT
>.|TRBV10-2|TRBJ2-7|.
CASKQTNEQYF
TGCGCCAGCAAACAAACGAACGAGCAGTACTTC
>.|TRBV6-5|TRBJ1-1|.
CASRAGVTEAFF
TGTGCCAGCCGGGCCGGGGTAACTGAAGCTTTCTTT
>.|TRBV7-8|TRBJ2-3|.
CASSVSPDTQYF
TGTGCCAGCAGCGTTAGTCCAGATACGCAGTATTTT
>.|TRBV7-9|TRBJ2-1|.
CASNRDTYNEQFF
TGTGCCAGCAACCGGGACACCTACAATGAGCAGTTCTTC